These 9 T cell receptor beta chains originate from one sample sequenced in a study of neurological immune-mediated disorders. TCRdb ran MiXCR on the 5' RACE reads and lists one entry per CDR3 protein. The repertoire holds 50,000 or so distinct CDR3 sequences, with 3% to 4% as singletons. Sequenced: PBMCs. The source is a man in his forties or fifties with multiple sclerosis.

The table lists this clonotype with many counts. This sequence joins TRBV27 and TRBJ1-6; 11 bases map to TRBD1. This CDR3 region has 15 residues. The V gene's germline CDR1 is MNHEY and CDR2 SMNVEV (reference sequence). J gave up 10 bases and V 7 bases, and 9 bases lay outside the gene matches. CDR3 in amino acids: CASTAAGTGGSPLHF. DNA for the CDR3: TGTGCCAGCACCGCGGCGGGGACAGGGGGATCACCCCTCCACTTT.

This clonotype qualifies as large. J is TRBJ2-7 and V is TRBV7-6; the D is unclear. CDR3 length: 14 residues. Trimming shortened V by 1 base and J by 3 bases, and 10 bases separated the two germline ends. The germline gives CDR1 SGHVS, CDR2 FNYEAQ. CDR3 loop: CASSLGHLLYEQYF. CDR3 bases: TGTGCCAGCAGCTTAGGCCACCTACTCTACGAGCAGTACTTC.

This clonotype was recorded many times. V and J are TRBV20-1 and TRBJ2-3; D tentatively reads TRBD1 or TRBD2 (6 bases each). This CDR3 has 16 residues. Germline V gene lookup returns CDR1 DFQATT and CDR2 SNEGSKA (reference sequence). V lost 0 bases to trimming and J lost 2 bases, with 15 bases between them. CDR3 nucleotides: TGCAGTGCTAGAGATTATGGGGGGCTAATCACAGATACGCAGTATTTT. Residues: CSARDYGGLITDTQYF.

In the case of this clonotype: An end of the junction does not agree with germline; a read error may underlie this. J is TRBJ1-5 and V is TRBV2; possible D gene TRBD1, 6 bases. The germline gives CDR1 SNHLY, CDR2 FYNNEI. This CDR3 region has 13 residues. CDR3 nucleotide sequence: TGTGCCAGCACTAACGACAGGTTGAATCCCCAGAATTTT. Protein product: CASTNDRLNPQNF. The full variable domain, with the rest looked up from reference TRBV2 and TRBJ1-5, is EPEVTQTPSHQVTQMGQEVILRCVPISNHLYFYWYRQILGQKVEFLVSFYNNEISEKSEIFDDQFSVERPDGSNFTLKIRSTKLEDSAMYFCASTNDRLNPQNFGDGTRLSIL.

This clonotype was seen ten or more times. The chain is built from TRBV20-1 and TRBJ2-3; D is possibly TRBD1 (6 bases). The CDR3 runs to 14 residues. CDR1 and CDR2 (germline): DFQATT, SNEGSKA (reference sequence). V lost 6 bases, J lost 0 bases, and 13 bases lay in between. The DNA of the CDR3 is TGCAGTGCCAGACAGGACCCTAGCACAGATACGCAGTATTTT. It is translated as CSARQDPSTDTQYF.

This clonotype was counted many times. V and J are TRBV12-3 or TRBV12-4 and TRBJ1-1, with D unclear. This CDR3 has 13 residues. V dropped 2 bases and J dropped 5 bases, with 9 bases sitting between them. CDR3 sequence (DNA): TGTGCCAGCAGTTTATTCGGAGGGACTGAAGCTTTCTTT. Encoded protein: CASSLFGGTEAFF.

This clonotype was recorded at least ten times. This chain connects TRBV5-1 to TRBJ1-1; D unresolved. V was shortened by 2 bases and J by 1 base, with 12 bases between the two germline ends. CDR1 SGHRS and CDR2 YFSETQ come from the germline V gene. CDR3 length: 15 amino acids. The CDR3 loop reads CASSFHPGRNTEAFF. The CDR3 region has the DNA TGCGCCAGCAGCTTTCACCCCGGGAGGAACACTGAAGCTTTCTTT.

This clonotype was counted only a few times. CDR3 protein: CASSVSGLTTDTQYF. In nucleotides, the CDR3 is TGTGCCAGCAGTGTTAGCGGACTAACCACAGATACGCAGTATTTT. The chain combines TRBV6-1 with TRBJ2-3, with D perhaps TRBD2 (6 bases). CDR1 and CDR2 from the germline V gene are MNHNS and SASEGT. The CDR3 is 15 residues long. V was pared by 4 bases and J by 2 bases, with 13 bases between.

This clonotype has at least ten counts. The rearrangement uses TRBV7-9 and TRBJ1-5; TRBD1 aligns across 8 bases. Looked up from germline, CDR1 is SEHNR and CDR2 is FQNEAQ (reference sequence). V was clipped by 5 bases and J by 7 bases; unmatched bases: 10. This CDR3 is built from 15 residues. Written as DNA, the CDR3 is TGTGCCAGCAGCGCGACAGGGGTTGGAATGCAGCCCCAGCATTTT. Amino acids: CASSATGVGMQPQHF.